One sample yielded the 25 T cell receptor beta chains listed below, sequenced in a study of blood T cell repertoires in COVID-19. Here immunoSEQ multiplex PCR was the method, and the copy in TCRdb shows in-frame clones only, minus some. The table has approximately 200,000 clones, around 87% seen once; the top ten hold 5.5% to 8%. The material sequenced was peripheral blood. The receptors derive from a man aged 55 to 70 who had recovered from COVID-19.

The chain is built from TRBV12-3 or TRBV12-4 and TRBJ1-1; D call uncertain. This CDR3 has 13 amino acids. Trimming took off 5 bases at V and 4 bases at J, with 11 bases between the two ends. This CDR3 reads CASSLQVGTEAFF. CDR3 in DNA: TGTGCCAGCAGTCTTCAGGTGGGCACTGAAGCTTTCTTT.

V and J are TRBV20-1 and TRBJ2-5; 14 nucleotides match TRBD2. Germline lookup yields CDR1 DFQATT and CDR2 SNEGSKA (reference sequence). J gave up 5 bases and V 3 bases, and 8 bases lay outside the gene matches. This CDR3 has 16 amino acids. The CDR3 DNA reads TGCAGTGCTAGTGGACTAGCGGGAGGAAGGAGCGAGACCCAGTACTTC. As protein: CSASGLAGGRSETQYF.

The gene calls are TRBV6-5 and TRBJ1-2; 9 bases line up with TRBD1. Germline trimming cut 5 bases from V and 10 bases from J; bases unmatched to any gene: 5. Per germline, CDR1 MNHEY and CDR2 SVGAGI. This CDR3 is 12 amino acids long. CDR3 sequence: CASSTGQGPYTF. DNA for the CDR3: TGTGCCAGCAGTACGGGACAGGGCCCCTACACCTTC.

This chain joins TRBV23-1 and TRBJ2-1, with 8 bases identical to TRBD2. TRBV23-1 is reported as an ORF; its role is uncertain. This CDR3 has 12 amino acids. The V segment lost 6 bases and the J segment 13 bases; nucleotides outside the gene matches: 8. The CDR3 DNA is TGCGCCAGCAGCTCGGGGGGGGCTACCCAGTTCTTC. Translation gives CASSSGGATQFF.

This clone was picked up a small number of times. The chain employs TRBV29-1 and TRBJ2-2, with a possible D match to TRBD1 (6 bases). CDR1 and CDR2 (germline): SQVTM, ANQGSEA. V was pared by 6 bases and J by 2 bases, with 13 bases between. The CDR3 contains 14 residues. The CDR3 coding sequence is TGCAGCGTCCTTCAGGGGACAAACACCGGGGAGCTGTTTTTT. Its protein is CSVLQGTNTGELFF.

V usage is TRBV28 and J usage is TRBJ1-4; D unresolved. Germline CDR1 MDHEN, CDR2 SYDVKM. Trimming pared 3 bases from V and 8 bases from J, leaving 13 bases between. This CDR3 contains 14 residues. CDR3 coding DNA: TGTGCCAGCAGTTTGAGGGCTTTTAAGGAAAAACTGTTTTTT. Translation gives CASSLRAFKEKLFF.

This clone was detected a few times. The V and J genes are TRBV10-3 and TRBJ2-7; maybe TRBD2 (6 bases). Trimming removed 4 bases from V and 1 base from J, with 11 bases in between. The CDR3 has 14 residues. CDR1 is ENHRY, CDR2 SYGVKD, per germline. CDR3 bases: TGTGCCATCAGTGGGACTACGAGATCCTACGAGCAGTACTTC. Its protein product is CAISGTTRSYEQYF.

For this clone: Other DNA sequences within the sample encode an identical CDR3. The chain joins TRBV5-1 to TRBJ2-2; 14 bases fit TRBD2. Looked up from germline, CDR1 is SGHRS and CDR2 is YFSETQ. CDR3 length: 15 residues. J lost 6 bases, V lost 4 bases, and 2 bases had no gene match. CDR3 nucleotides: TGCGCCAGCAGCCTGGGACTAGCGGGAGCCGGGGAGCTGTTTTTT. This gives the protein CASSLGLAGAGELFF.

This rearrangement joins TRBV9 to TRBJ1-1, with TRBD1 matching 7 bases. Germline lookup yields CDR1 SGDLS and CDR2 YYNGEE. This CDR3 is 15 amino acids long. The junction had 10 bases not matched to a gene; V was cut back by 6 bases and J by 2 bases. The CDR3 spells CASTSLGQVNTEAFF. In DNA form, the CDR3 reads TGTGCCAGCACCTCCCTCGGACAGGTTAACACTGAAGCTTTCTTT.

V usage is TRBV29-1 and J usage is TRBJ1-1; 7 bases are a match to TRBD1. The CDR3 contains 13 residues. Trimming took 7 bases from V and 0 from J; bases not matched to a gene: 5. Germline CDR1 and CDR2: SQVTM and ANQGSEA. The CDR3 here is CSDLTGMNTEAFF. The CDR3 DNA sequence: TGCAGCGACCTGACAGGGATGAACACTGAAGCTTTCTTT. Full variable domain (rest looked up from reference TRBV29-1 and TRBJ1-1): SAVISQKPSRDICQRGTSLTIQCQVDSQVTMMFWYRQQPGQSLTLIATANQGSEATYESGFVIDKFPISRPNLTFSTLTVSNMSPEDSSIYLCSDLTGMNTEAFFGQGTRLTVV.

The rearrangement uses TRBV7-2 and TRBJ2-5; 7 nucleotides agree with TRBD1. The CDR3 runs 15 residues. Germline V lookup: CDR1 SGHTA, CDR2 FQGNSA. Unmatched junction bases numbered 7, after V lost 3 bases and J lost 3 bases. The CDR3 DNA reads TGTGCCAGCAGCTTCGGCAGGGGGTTCGAAGAGACCCAGTACTTC. Its protein product is CASSFGRGFEETQYF. Combining the CDR3 with reference TRBV7-2 and TRBJ2-5 gives the whole variable domain GAGVSQSPSNKVTEKGKDVELRCDPISGHTALYWYRQSLGQGLEFLIYFQGNSAPDKSGLPSDRFSAERTGGSVSTLTIQRTQQEDSAVYLCASSFGRGFEETQYFGPGTRLLVL.

The chain joins TRBV5-1 to TRBJ2-2, with TRBD2 identical over 8 bases. The CDR3 length is 15 residues. After removal of 4 bases from V and 6 bases from J, the junction contained 8 bases not matched to a gene. Germline assignment: CDR1 SGHRS and CDR2 YFSETQ. CDR3 sequence: CASSPGLAGSGELFF. As DNA, the CDR3 is TGCGCCAGCAGCCCAGGACTAGCAGGGTCCGGGGAGCTGTTTTTT.

The V gene is TRBV4-2, the J gene TRBJ2-1, with 10 bases fitting TRBD2. The V segment lost 4 bases and the J segment 7 bases; nucleotides outside the gene matches: 13. This CDR3 is built from 17 residues. Germline lookup yields CDR1 LGHNA and CDR2 YNFKEQ. CDR3 residues: CASSPSQAGGERNEQFF. Here the CDR3 DNA reads TGTGCCAGCAGCCCCTCGCAAGCGGGAGGGGAACGGAATGAGCAGTTCTTC.

This chain uses TRBV6-6 with TRBJ2-7; TRBD2 matches 7 bases. V gave up 5 bases and J gave up 6 bases; unmatched junction bases: 13. The CDR3 length is 15 residues. CDR1 MNHNY and CDR2 SVGAGI come from the germline V gene (reference sequence). CDR3 in amino acids: CASSPYTGGGAEQYF. The CDR3 DNA is TGTGCCAGCAGTCCCTACACGGGAGGTGGGGCCGAGCAGTACTTC.

V is TRBV4-3 and J is TRBJ1-2; D uncertain. Germline CDR1 is LGHNA and CDR2 is YSLEER. The CDR3 is made up of 14 amino acids. The V end was cut by 3 bases, the J end by 8 bases, with 16 bases between. CDR3 sequence reads: CASSQETGYRGYTF. Written as DNA, the CDR3 is TGCGCCAGCAGCCAGGAGACGGGATACCGGGGCTACACCTTC.

The V and J genes are TRBV19 and TRBJ2-6, with TRBD1 as a possible D gene (6 bases). This CDR3 has 14 amino acids. Per the germline V gene, CDR1 is LNHDA and CDR2 is SQIVND (reference sequence). V shed 7 bases and J shed 2 bases, with 9 bases lying between them. CDR3: CASIQGPGANVLTF. The CDR3 DNA sequence: TGTGCCAGTATACAGGGCCCTGGGGCCAACGTCCTGACTTTC.

This clone was recorded a few times. The chain has TRBV2 and TRBJ2-7; the match to TRBD2 covers 9 bases. J gave up 4 bases and V 7 bases, and 2 bases lay outside the gene matches. This CDR3 region has 12 residues. Germline-derived CDR1 and CDR2 are SNHLY and FYNNEI. This CDR3 reads CASKTSGYEQYF. The CDR3 bases are TGTGCCAGCAAGACTAGCGGTTACGAGCAGTACTTC.

This chain connects TRBV2 to TRBJ1-5; TRBD1 is a possible D gene (5 bases). Germline V gene data show CDR1 as SNHLY and CDR2 as FYNNEI. Trimming removed 6 bases at V and 4 bases at J, with 13 bases between. The CDR3 consists of 14 residues. The DNA of the CDR3 is TGTGCCAGCAGGGTGGGCCAGGGTAATCAGCCCCAGCATTTT. Its protein is CASRVGQGNQPQHF.

This clone has only one observation. This chain connects TRBV12-5 to TRBJ2-5; 8 nucleotides agree with TRBD1. CDR1 and CDR2 from the germline V gene are LGHNT and FRNRAP. This CDR3 contains 15 residues. The ends lost 1 base at V and 5 bases at J; junction bases unmatched: 6. DNA for the CDR3: TGTGCTAGTGGTTTGGACAGGGGGAATAGGGAGACCCAGTACTTC. Encoded protein: CASGLDRGNRETQYF.

The J gene is TRBJ1-5, the V gene TRBV9; 7 bases are a match to TRBD1. The germline CDR1 and CDR2 sequences are SGDLS and YYNGEE. The CDR3 is 14 residues long. With V trimmed by 4 bases and J by 4 bases, 5 bases remained unmatched. CDR3 sequence reads: CASSFRDSNQPQHF. CDR3 sequence (DNA): TGTGCCAGCAGCTTCCGGGACAGTAATCAGCCCCAGCATTTT.

V gene TRBV11-2 combines with J gene TRBJ1-3; D gene unclear. The CDR3 is made up of 16 amino acids. The germline V and J ends were trimmed by 5 bases and 3 bases, with 17 bases remaining between them. Germline lookup yields CDR1 SGHAT and CDR2 FQNNGV. The CDR3 nucleotides are TGTGCCAGCAGCGGTCTCGGGAGGCCTGATGGAAACACCATATATTTT. Translation: CASSGLGRPDGNTIYF.

The chain carries TRBV7-4 and TRBJ2-7, with 9 bases matching TRBD1. CDR1 is SGHVT, CDR2 SQSDAQ, per germline. This CDR3 comprises 19 residues. Unmatched junction bases numbered 23, after V lost 6 bases and J lost 5 bases. The DNA for the CDR3 is TGTGCCAGCAGGGATCTTAGTTGGGACCGGGACAGGGTATCCCACGAGCAGTACTTC. It specifies CASRDLSWDRDRVSHEQYF.

This clone has a single count. The chain carries TRBV5-1 and TRBJ2-1; TRBD2 aligns across 8 bases. Trimming removed 4 bases from V and 8 bases from J; junction bases left unmatched: 8. The CDR3 contains 14 residues. Germline V lookup: CDR1 SGHRS, CDR2 YFSETQ. CDR3 loop: CASSRPSGSDEQFF. CDR3 nucleotides: TGCGCCAGCAGCCGCCCCAGCGGGAGCGATGAGCAGTTCTTC.

V gene TRBV20-1 combines with J gene TRBJ1-4; D gene unclear. V dropped 5 bases and J dropped 5 bases, with 6 bases sitting between them. Germline CDR1 and CDR2: DFQATT and SNEGSKA (reference sequence). The CDR3 is 11 residues long. CDR3 sequence reads: CSASVNEKLFF. The CDR3 DNA reads TGCAGTGCTTCTGTAAATGAAAAACTGTTTTTT.

The rearrangement links TRBV14 to TRBJ2-1, with a possible D match to TRBD2 (5 bases). Trimming took off 4 bases at V and 4 bases at J, with 17 bases between the two ends. CDR1 and CDR2 (germline): SGHDN, FVKESK. The CDR3 has 16 amino acids. This chain's CDR3 is CASSPVGRGRYNEQFF. The CDR3 DNA reads as TGTGCCAGCAGCCCCGTAGGAAGAGGGAGATACAATGAGCAGTTCTTC.